The sequence of this T cell receptor (beta chain) was determined in a study of blood T cell repertoires in COVID-19 (TCRdb year 2020). A note on the overall study: Samples from collaborators originated in the United States, Italy and Spain and spanned both the acute and convalescent phases of COVID-19. Where available, HLA class I and class II types were obtained from metadata supplied by the sample provider rather than from assay-based typing. Nearly every sample came with metadata listing a de-identified subject ID, COVID-19 status, age in years and sex. The repertoires were released in a freely available public database intended as a resource for research on the immune response to SARS-CoV-2. The prospective study material was composed of cDNA or gDNA derived from T cells, B-cell-depleted T cells, or PBMCs. Subjects who had been exposed to COVID-19, were actively infected with it, or had recovered from it provided the deeply sampled blood TCRbeta repertoires that made up the dataset. The samples were drawn from the first 160 participants of the ongoing ImmuneRACE study and from over 950 subjects provided by 6 global collaborators.

Collaborating institutions collected whole blood in K2EDTA tubes following their own protocols. For TCRbeta analysis, collaborators shipped samples as frozen whole blood, isolated PBMCs, or DNA extracted from either of those sample types. TCRbeta CDR3 regions were amplified from genomic DNA by means of the immunoSEQ Assay, a bias-controlled multiplex PCR. The source study handled its data this way. Nucleated cell counts per sample were estimated from amplification of reference gene primers within the assay. Sequence reads were collapsed and filtered to measure the absolute abundance of every unique TCRbeta CDR3 rearrangement. For each sample, productive Simpson clonality was calculated as the square root of Simpson's diversity index across productive rearrangements. As stored in TCRdb, this immuneACCESS dataset retains in-frame rearrangements with V and J assigned. A fraction of the clones does not appear; measured against another copy, unresolved V genes explain less than half of the discrepancy, and the remainder lacks a known reason. The DNA gave D and trimming, while V, J and clone size come from that table. This sample comprises fewer than 250,000 clones, roughly 82% of them detected only once. The biggest ten clones account for about 4.8% of the sample.

This clone has a single count. The antigen it binds to is not known. Per-nucleotide qualities are absent, and no much larger clonotype sits a single base away. The CDR3 contains 13 residues, cysteine and phenylalanine counted. Of the read, only the CDR3 DNA is kept; its 39 bases are in frame from base 1. The germline V gene sets CDR1 to LGHNT and CDR2 to FRNRAP. Trimming removed 6 bases from V and 8 bases from J, leaving 16 bases between the germline ends. The investigation overall reported the following: The amount of clinical and demographic metadata varied by source and participant and was provided uncurated.

The sequence came from a woman between 65 and 79 years old with acute or convalescent COVID-19. The receptor chain draws on TRBV12-5 and TRBJ1-2; the best D guess is TRBD1, with 5 bases matching. Sequencing used peripheral blood. The sequence in DNA is TGTGCTAGTGGGGCGGGGAAAGGGGACGGCTACACCTTC. Its translation is CASGAGKGDGYTF. The reference TRBV12-5 and TRBJ1-2 proteins fill in what lies around the CDR3, so the full variable domain reads DARVTQTPRHKVTEMGQEVTMRCQPILGHNTVFWYRQTMMQGLELLAYFRNRAPLDDSGMPKDRFSAEMPDATLATLKIQPSEPRDSAVYFCASGAGKGDGYTFGSGTRLTVV.